These 14 T cell receptor beta chains originate from one sample sequenced in a study of T cells in Graves' hyperthyroidism and ophthalmopathy. It was RNA transcripts that yielded the amplified TCR beta CDR3 regions. A set of HTBI primers served as the primers for a first-round RT-PCR of the TCR CDR3. Using its own MiXCR run on the multiplex PCR reads, TCRdb lists one record per CDR3 protein. The sample includes 620,000 or so distinct CDR3 sequences, roughly 15% of them seen just once. The source material was blood. These receptors were collected from a woman between 45 and 60 years old with Graves' ophthalmopathy.

This rearrangement joins TRBV5-1 to TRBJ1-3, with D unclear. Trimming took 3 bases from V and 0 from J, leaving 10 bases between them. The CDR3 sequence is 15 residues long. CDR1 and CDR2 (germline): SGHRS, YFSETQ. The CDR3 loop is CASSSTQSSGNTIYF. The CDR3 DNA follows: TGCGCCAGCAGCTCCACCCAGAGCTCTGGAAACACCATATATTTT.

This clonotype was counted ten times or more. V usage is TRBV18 and J usage is TRBJ1-5; 9 bases map to TRBD1. The CDR3 has 14 amino acids. V was clipped by 4 bases and J by 5 bases; unmatched bases: 3. Looked up from germline, CDR1 is KGHSH and CDR2 is LQKENI. The DNA for the CDR3 is TGTGCCAGCTCACAGGGACAGGGCGATCAGCCCCAGCATTTT. Translated: CASSQGQGDQPQHF.

With regard to this clonotype: A much larger clone differs from this one at a single base, so this may be a read error. V gene TRBV6-5 combines with J gene TRBJ1-1; D unresolved. Germline assignment: CDR1 MNHEY and CDR2 SVGAGI. The CDR3 totals 16 residues. V was trimmed by 2 bases and J by 0 bases, leaving 13 bases between them. The CDR3 nucleotides are TGTGCCAGCAGTTACCCCAGCAGAAGACTGAACACTGAAGCTTTCTTT. Residues: CASSYPSRRLNTEAFF.

The V gene is TRBV12-3 or TRBV12-4, the J gene TRBJ2-1; 7 positions match TRBD2. Unmatched junction bases numbered 6, after V lost 5 bases and J lost 2 bases. There are 15 residues in the CDR3. The CDR3 protein is CASSHGGNAYNEQFF. The CDR3 DNA sequence: TGTGCCAGCAGTCACGGGGGGAACGCCTACAATGAGCAGTTCTTC.

CDR3 sequence (DNA): TGTGCCAGCAGTTCAAACAGGGGGTCAAATGAAAAACTGTTTTTT. It encodes CASSSNRGSNEKLFF. This chain connects TRBV28 to TRBJ1-4, with 8 bases identical to TRBD1. Germline CDR1 reads MDHEN; CDR2 reads SYDVKM. Trimming removed 4 bases from V and 5 bases from J; junction bases left unmatched: 6. The CDR3 covers 15 residues. The full variable domain, rest sourced from reference TRBV28 and TRBJ1-4, is DVKVTQSSRYLVKRTGEKVFLECVQDMDHENMFWYRQDPGLGLRLIYFSYDVKMKEKGDIPEGYSVSREKKERFSLILESASTNQTSMYLCASSSNRGSNEKLFFGSGTQLSVL.

This clonotype was picked up many times. This chain connects TRBV12-3 or TRBV12-4 to TRBJ1-1; D ambiguous. CDR3 length: 18 amino acids. Trimming stripped 4 bases from V and 7 bases from J, with 28 bases between. The CDR3 DNA is TGTGCCAGCAGTTCAGCCAGAGCGGTCGTTGCAGGCAAAGGTGAAGCTTTCTTT. This encodes CASSSARAVVAGKGEAFF.

With respect to this clonotype: A read error is possible here, since a much larger clone lies one base away. J is TRBJ1-1 and V is TRBV27; no reliable D call. Germline V gene sequence: CDR1 MNHEY, CDR2 SMNVEV (reference sequence). This CDR3 comprises 13 residues. The V and J ends lost 4 bases and 4 bases respectively, with 10 bases between them. The CDR3 sequence is CASSYRTSTEAFF. The CDR3 nucleotides are TGTGCCAGCAGTTATAGGACGTCCACTGAAGCTTTCTTT.

This clonotype was recorded many times. This chain joins TRBV11-2 and TRBJ1-1, with 7 bases that match TRBD1. The V and J ends lost 4 bases and 0 bases, in that order; junction bases with no gene match: 11. Germline V gene lookup returns CDR1 SGHAT and CDR2 FQNNGV. The CDR3 is 17 residues long. In nucleotides, the CDR3 is TGTGCCAGCAGCTCCCTTGGGGTACAGGGGCTGAACACTGAAGCTTTCTTT. It translates to CASSSLGVQGLNTEAFF.

The chain joins TRBV28 to TRBJ2-5, with 10 bases identical to TRBD2. Germline CDR1 is MDHEN and CDR2 is SYDVKM. The CDR3 sequence is 14 residues long. With V trimmed by 8 bases and J by 2 bases, 5 bases remained unmatched. The CDR3 nucleotides read TGTGCCAGCGGGAGAGCGGGAGGGCAAGAGACCCAGTACTTC. This sequence encodes CASGRAGGQETQYF.

This clonotype was recorded many times. The gene calls are TRBV7-2 and TRBJ2-7, with 11 bases aligning to TRBD2. The CDR3 spans 16 residues. Germline V lookup: CDR1 SGHTA, CDR2 FQGNSA. After removal of 1 base from V and 2 bases from J, the junction contained 4 bases not matched to a gene. The CDR3 is CASSLEGTSGTYEQYF. CDR3 bases: TGTGCCAGCAGCTTAGAAGGGACTAGCGGTACCTACGAGCAGTACTTC. Using reference TRBV7-2 and TRBJ2-7 for the parts outside the CDR3, the full variable domain is GAGVSQSPSNKVTEKGKDVELRCDPISGHTALYWYRQSLGQGLEFLIYFQGNSAPDKSGLPSDRFSAERTGGSVSTLTIQRTQQEDSAVYLCASSLEGTSGTYEQYFGPGTRLTVT.

This clonotype was seen many times. The chain combines TRBV29-1 with TRBJ1-1; a weak D match, TRBD1 (5 bases). Deletions cut 7 bases from V and 4 bases from J, with 22 bases between. This CDR3 region has 15 residues. Germline lookup yields CDR1 SQVTM and CDR2 ANQGSEA. For the CDR3, the DNA is TGCAGCGCTAAACGAAACCGGGACTCGGGCACTGAAGCTTTCTTT. Protein sequence: CSAKRNRDSGTEAFF.

CDR3 sequence: CASRINLQETQYF. The CDR3 nucleotides are TGTGCCAGCAGAATCAATCTTCAAGAGACCCAGTACTTC. This rearrangement joins TRBV2 to TRBJ2-5; D is ambiguous. Germline loops: CDR1 SNHLY, CDR2 FYNNEI. The CDR3 consists of 13 residues. V shed 6 bases and J shed 2 bases, with 10 bases lying between them.

The chain employs TRBV29-1 and TRBJ2-7; D is tentatively TRBD1 or TRBD2 (6 bases each). Germline CDR1 SQVTM, CDR2 ANQGSEA. The CDR3 runs to 14 residues. The ends were cut back, 5 bases at V and 1 base at J, with 15 bases in the middle. The CDR3 nucleotides read TGCAGCGTTCGGGGGCGGGGCGGGTCCTACGAGCAGTACTTC. Protein: CSVRGRGGSYEQYF.

This clonotype has at least ten counts. The rearrangement joins TRBV30 to TRBJ2-4, with D possibly being TRBD1 (6 bases). V was shortened by 4 bases and J by 1 base, with 8 bases between the two germline ends. From germline, CDR1 is GTSNPN and CDR2 SVGIG (reference sequence). CDR3 length: 13 amino acids. CDR3 region: CAWTGVAKNIQYF. CDR3 in DNA: TGTGCCTGGACAGGGGTGGCCAAAAACATTCAGTACTTC. The full variable domain, rest sourced from reference TRBV30 and TRBJ2-4, is SQTIHQWPATLVQPVGSPLSLECTVEGTSNPNLYWYRQAAGRGLQLLFYSVGIGQISSEVPQNLSASRPQDRQFILSSKKLLLSDSGFYLCAWTGVAKNIQYFGAGTRLSVL.